The 25 T cell receptor beta chains in this list originate from one sample, sequenced in a study of cytomegalovirus exposure and HLA in healthy donors listed by TCRdb under 2017. Libraries were made using the immunoSEQ multiplex PCR assay. A mixture of 60 forward primers for TCR Vbeta segments and 13 reverse primers for TCR Jbeta segments was used in the multiplex PCR. TCRdb obtained this table from immuneACCESS and retained in-frame rearrangements with V and J assigned. These tables miss some clones; where compared with another copy, unresolved V genes account for less than half of the shortfall, and the remainder is unexplained. Here the sample has 180,000 or so clones; over 65% occur a single time. Roughly 0.098% of the sample lies in the top ten. The source material was PBMCs. These receptors were taken from a boy aged 2 to 10 in good health and CMV-seronegative.

The gene calls are TRBV6-6 and TRBJ2-7, with D perhaps TRBD1 (6 bases). Germline V CDR1 and CDR2: MNHNY, SVGAGI (reference sequence). V gave up 5 bases and J gave up 3 bases, with 14 bases separating them. CDR3 length: 14 residues. CDR3 in DNA: TGTGCCAGCAGTGTACCGGGACACCTCTACGAGCAGTACTTC. This sequence encodes CASSVPGHLYEQYF.

This chain links TRBV5-4 with TRBJ1-1, with TRBD1 matching over 8 bases. V lost 0 bases, J lost 4 bases, and 5 bases stayed unmatched. The CDR3 is 15 amino acids. Germline loops: CDR1 SGHNT, CDR2 YYREEE (reference sequence). As DNA, the CDR3 is TGTGCCAGCAGCTTGGGGGGACAGGTAGGCACTGAAGCTTTCTTT. Residues: CASSLGGQVGTEAFF.

CDR3 bases: TGTGCCAGTAGTCCCCCTGCGACAGGGTTGAATTCACCCCTCCACTTT. Its translation: CASSPPATGLNSPLHF. The rearrangement joins TRBV19 to TRBJ1-6; 7 bases are shared with TRBD1. Unmatched junction bases numbered 11, after V lost 5 bases and J lost 7 bases. Germline values: CDR1 LNHDA, CDR2 SQIVND (reference sequence). The CDR3 extends over 16 amino acids.

The rearrangement uses TRBV6-6 and TRBJ2-1; 10 bases agree with TRBD1. Germline trimming cut 6 bases from V and 6 bases from J; bases unmatched to any gene: 5. Germline V gene lookup returns CDR1 MNHNY and CDR2 SVGAGI (reference sequence). The CDR3 is made up of 14 amino acids. The CDR3 loop reads CASRRQGALNEQFF. In DNA form, the CDR3 reads TGTGCCAGCAGAAGACAGGGGGCGCTCAATGAGCAGTTCTTC.

V and J are TRBV10-3 and TRBJ2-3, with 13 bases aligning to TRBD2. The trim removed 6 bases at V and 7 bases at J, leaving 10 bases unmatched. Germline lookup yields CDR1 ENHRY and CDR2 SYGVKD. The CDR3 covers 16 residues. The CDR3 nucleotides are TGTGCCATCAGCGGACTAGCGGGGGAGAATAGCCATACGCAGTATTTT. It is translated as CAISGLAGENSHTQYF.

CDR3 nucleotides: TGTGCCACCGGACTCCAAAACATTCAGTACTTC. Protein sequence: CATGLQNIQYF. The rearrangement joins TRBV19 to TRBJ2-4; tentative D call: TRBD2 (5 bases). Trimming cost V 10 bases and J 5 bases, with 9 bases left between them. The CDR3 consists of 11 residues. Per germline, CDR1 LNHDA and CDR2 SQIVND (reference sequence).

This clone was detected a few times. A junction boundary mismatches the germline segment, possibly from a read error. The chain employs TRBV2 and TRBJ1-2, with 7 nucleotides matching TRBD1. CDR1 and CDR2 from the germline V gene are SNHLY and FYNNEI. The CDR3 is 9 residues long. In DNA, the CDR3 is TGTGCCAGCAGCGGACAGGAACGGTTC. This sequence encodes CASSGQERF.

This sequence joins TRBV7-2 and TRBJ1-4; TRBD1 agrees at 7 bases. The CDR3 loop spans 14 amino acids. Germline CDR1 and CDR2: SGHTA and FQGNSA. With 1 base clipped from V and 7 bases from J, the junction kept 3 bases outside the gene matches. The CDR3 reads CASSLERGREKLFF. DNA of the CDR3: TGTGCCAGCAGCTTAGAAAGGGGGCGTGAAAAACTGTTTTTT.

The chain combines TRBV7-2 with TRBJ1-1; D may be TRBD1 (6 bases). With 1 base removed from V and 1 base from J, the gap between germline ends came to 7 bases. CDR1 is SGHTA and CDR2 is FQGNSA in the germline V gene. CDR3 length: 14 residues. In nucleotides, the CDR3 is TGTGCCAGCAGCTTAGAAGGGGGGAACACTGAAGCTTTCTTT. It specifies CASSLEGGNTEAFF.

V usage is TRBV6-1 and J usage is TRBJ2-5; weak D call: TRBD1 (6 bases). The V and J ends lost 6 bases and 3 bases respectively, with 11 bases between them. This CDR3 is 13 amino acids long. Germline V gene sequence: CDR1 MNHNS, CDR2 SASEGT. The CDR3 loop is CASSPGVEETQYF. CDR3 DNA: TGTGCCAGCAGCCCAGGGGTAGAAGAGACCCAGTACTTC.

CDR3 residues: CASSGGLAGDLTDTQYF. The CDR3 nucleotides are TGTGCCAGCAGCGGGGGACTAGCGGGGGACCTCACAGATACGCAGTATTTT. The chain uses TRBV5-8 and TRBJ2-3, with 14 bases matching TRBD2. V lost 4 bases, J lost 2 bases, and 6 bases stayed unmatched. Germline V gene lookup returns CDR1 SGHTS and CDR2 YDEGEE. CDR3 size: 17 residues.

The CDR3 coding sequence is TGTGCCAGCGCCGACAGGGGGGAAGGGTACGAGCAGTACTTC. It codes for CASADRGEGYEQYF. The gene calls are TRBV27 and TRBJ2-5, with TRBD1 matching 9 bases. The end of the DNA fits TRBJ2-7 better, so the J call may be wrong. This CDR3 has 14 residues. Germline V lookup: CDR1 MNHEY, CDR2 SMNVEV (reference sequence).

CDR3 in DNA: TGTGCCAGCAGTTACGGGGGGAATCGGAAAACTTTCTTT. As protein: CASSYGGNRKTFF. The chain has TRBV6-6 and TRBJ1-1; D is perhaps TRBD1 (5 bases). There are 13 residues in the CDR3. V was trimmed by 2 bases and J by 12 bases, leaving 16 bases between them. CDR1 and CDR2 from the germline V gene are MNHNY and SVGAGI (reference sequence).

This chain links TRBV10-3 with TRBJ1-2; TRBD1 matches at 9 bases. This CDR3 spans 15 amino acids. The ends lost 8 bases at V and 8 bases at J; junction bases unmatched: 15. Germline values: CDR1 ENHRY, CDR2 SYGVKD. CDR3 nucleotides: TGTGCCATCGCCCCACGGGACAGGGAGGGCAAAGGCTACACCTTC. As protein: CAIAPRDREGKGYTF.

In this sample, this clone turned up once. The sample contains more than one DNA sequence encoding this CDR3. The rearrangement links TRBV20-1 to TRBJ1-2, with TRBD1 identical over 7 bases. The length of the CDR3 is 10 residues. Germline lookup yields CDR1 DFQATT and CDR2 SNEGSKA (reference sequence). Trimming took 6 bases from V and 8 from J; bases not matched to a gene: 3. CDR3 sequence reads: CSAAGGGYTF. The CDR3 DNA sequence: TGCAGTGCGGCAGGGGGGGGCTACACCTTC.

The chain carries TRBV7-2 and TRBJ2-3; D is perhaps TRBD1 (6 bases). The V gene lost 5 bases and the J gene lost 4 bases, with 16 bases spanning the gap. Germline V gene sequence: CDR1 SGHTA, CDR2 FQGNSA. This CDR3 is 15 amino acids long. The CDR3 loop reads CASSRGTRGADTQYF. The CDR3 DNA is TGTGCCAGCAGCCGTGGGACCAGGGGTGCAGATACGCAGTATTTT.

The chain recombines TRBV7-2 with TRBJ2-7, with 9 bases lining up with TRBD2. The germline gives CDR1 SGHTA, CDR2 FQGNSA. The CDR3 is 15 amino acids. V was pared by 3 bases and J by 0 bases, with 3 bases of the junction left unmatched. The CDR3 sequence: CASSFVAGASYEQYF. The CDR3 DNA follows: TGTGCCAGCAGCTTCGTAGCGGGGGCCTCCTACGAGCAGTACTTC.

The J gene is TRBJ2-1, the V gene TRBV9; D is ambiguous. Trimming took 3 bases from V and 5 from J, leaving 15 bases between them. The CDR3 consists of 15 residues. The germline CDR1 and CDR2 sequences are SGDLS and YYNGEE. The CDR3, as DNA: TGTGCCAGCAGCGCCTACTCGGCCGGAGACAATGAGCAGTTCTTC. Amino acids: CASSAYSAGDNEQFF.

The V and J genes are TRBV19 and TRBJ2-1; possible D gene TRBD1, 5 bases. Germline V lookup: CDR1 LNHDA, CDR2 SQIVND (reference sequence). The CDR3 consists of 14 residues. V was shortened by 1 base and J by 13 bases, with 17 bases between the two germline ends. The CDR3 here is CASSIGSRGPQQFF. The CDR3 region has the DNA TGTGCCAGTAGTATAGGATCTAGGGGCCCACAACAGTTCTTC. The full variable domain, rest sourced from reference TRBV19 and TRBJ2-1, is DGGITQSPKYLFRKEGQNVTLSCEQNLNHDAMYWYRQDPGQGLRLIYYSQIVNDFQKGDIAEGYSVSREKKESFPLTVTSAQKNPTAFYLCASSIGSRGPQQFFGPGTRLTVL.

The DNA of the CDR3 is TGTGCCAGCAGTCCCGTAGGTAGCTCCTACGAGCAGTACTTC. It specifies CASSPVGSSYEQYF. The chain uses TRBV6-5 and TRBJ2-5; D remains ambiguous. The end of the DNA fits TRBJ2-7 better, so the J call may be wrong. CDR1 is MNHEY, CDR2 SVGAGI, per germline. This CDR3 is 14 amino acids long.

The CDR3 coding sequence is TGTGCCAGCAGCGTTCTGGCGGGCAATGAGCAGTTCTTC. Residues: CASSVLAGNEQFF. The chain is built from TRBV9 and TRBJ2-1, with a possible D match to TRBD2 (5 bases). V was cut by 2 bases and J by 6 bases, with 9 bases left in between. The CDR3 totals 13 residues. Per germline, CDR1 SGDLS and CDR2 YYNGEE.

In this sample, this clone turned up a few times. The junction does not match germline at one end; this may be a read error. The chain recombines TRBV6-6 with TRBJ2-4, with 7 bases lining up with TRBD2. Germline values: CDR1 MNHNY, CDR2 SVGAGI (reference sequence). The CDR3 is 16 amino acids. CDR3 sequence reads: CASSYQRGLAKNSQYF. CDR3 DNA sequence: TGTGCCAGCAGTTATCAGCGGGGCCTAGCCAAAAACAGTCAGTACTTC.

This chain links TRBV27 with TRBJ2-7, with TRBD2 matching 7 bases. The trim removed 6 bases at V and 3 bases at J, leaving 14 bases unmatched. Per germline, CDR1 MNHEY and CDR2 SMNVEV (reference sequence). The CDR3 loop spans 16 amino acids. The CDR3 DNA reads as TGTGCCAGCAGGTCAACTTGGGGGGGTCATAGCTACGAGCAGTACTTC. Its protein product is CASRSTWGGHSYEQYF.

This sequence joins TRBV5-1 and TRBJ1-4, with a possible D match to TRBD1 (5 bases). The CDR3 consists of 16 residues. Trimming took off 4 bases at V and 2 bases at J, with 15 bases between the two ends. Germline values: CDR1 SGHRS, CDR2 YFSETQ. The DNA for the CDR3 is TGCGCCAGCAGCCCAGCGTCAGGGTACACTAATGAAAAACTGTTTTTT. Protein sequence: CASSPASGYTNEKLFF. The full variable domain, in which reference TRBV5-1 and TRBJ1-4 provide the parts outside the CDR3, is KAGVTQTPRYLIKTRGQQVTLSCSPISGHRSVSWYQQTPGQGLQFLFEYFSETQRNKGNFPGRFSGRQFSNSRSEMNVSTLELGDSALYLCASSPASGYTNEKLFFGSGTQLSVL.

V usage is TRBV5-5 and J usage is TRBJ2-3; 8 bases match TRBD1. Germline V lookup: CDR1 SGHKS, CDR2 YYEKEE (reference sequence). The trim removed 0 bases at V and 5 bases at J, leaving 17 bases unmatched. This CDR3 spans 19 amino acids. DNA for the CDR3: TGTGCCAGCAGCTTGGTCCCTCGTATATGGACAGGGAGAGGAGATACGCAGTATTTT. This gives the protein CASSLVPRIWTGRGDTQYF.